A single count supports the clone carrying this T cell receptor (beta chain). Using immunoSEQ multiplex PCR, the repertoire was profiled, and TCRdb retains in-frame clones only, with some absent. Of roughly 71,000 clones listed, roughly nine tenths are singletons. The sample is drawn from a study of T cell changes during pregnancy in multiple sclerosis. This clonotype was sampled from a female donor in good health, enrolled as a control in a pregnancy study. The source material was peripheral blood, sampled in the first trimester of pregnancy.

The CDR3 region has the DNA TGCGCCAGCAGCGCCGCTCCCCCGACTAGCGGGAGAAGCAATGAGCAGTTCTTC. Translating it yields CASSAAPPTSGRSNEQFF. This chain connects TRBV4-1 to TRBJ2-1; 12 bases map to TRBD2. The CDR3 is 18 residues long. CDR1 MGHRA and CDR2 YSYEKL come from the germline V gene. Trimming took 5 bases from V and 6 from J; bases not matched to a gene: 14.